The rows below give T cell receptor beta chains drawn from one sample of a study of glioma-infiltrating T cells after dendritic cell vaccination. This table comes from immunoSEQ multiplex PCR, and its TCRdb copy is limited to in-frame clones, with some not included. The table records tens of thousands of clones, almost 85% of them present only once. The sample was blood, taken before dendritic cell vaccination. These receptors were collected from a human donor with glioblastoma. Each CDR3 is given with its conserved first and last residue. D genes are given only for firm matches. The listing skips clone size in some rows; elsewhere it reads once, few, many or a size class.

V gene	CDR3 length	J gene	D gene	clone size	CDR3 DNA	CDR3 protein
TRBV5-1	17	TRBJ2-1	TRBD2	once	TGCGCCAGCAGCAAGGGACTAGCGGGAGGGCCTTTCAATGAGCAGTTCTTC	CASSKGLAGGPFNEQFF
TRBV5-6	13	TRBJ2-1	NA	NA	TGTGCCAGCGGACGGGACACCTACAATGAGCAGTTCTTC	CASGRDTYNEQFF
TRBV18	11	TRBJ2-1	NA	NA	TGTGCCAGCACACTCCGGGACATTCTTTTCTTC	CASTLRDILFF
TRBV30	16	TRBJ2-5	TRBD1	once	TGTGCCTGGACGCCGGTTTATCCGGGACAGCAAGAGACCCAGTACTTC	CAWTPVYPGQQETQYF
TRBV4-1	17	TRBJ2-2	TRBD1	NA	TGCGCCAGCAGCCAAGAAAGGCAGGGGGCGAACACCGGGGAGCTGTTTTTT	CASSQERQGANTGELFF
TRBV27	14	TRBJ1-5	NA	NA	TGTGCCAGCAGTTTATTGGTGGGCCATCAGCCCCAGCATTTT	CASSLLVGHQPQHF
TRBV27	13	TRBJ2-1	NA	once	TGTGCCAGCGCTAGGGGCACCTACAATGAGCAGTTCTTC	CASARGTYNEQFF
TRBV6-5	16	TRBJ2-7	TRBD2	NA	TGTGCCAGCAGTTACTCGAGTGGGGGGGACTCCTACGAGCAGTACTTC	CASSYSSGGDSYEQYF
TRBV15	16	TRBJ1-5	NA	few	TGTGCCACCAGCAGAGTCTGGACGGACTTTAATCAGCCCCAGCATTTT	CATSRVWTDFNQPQHF
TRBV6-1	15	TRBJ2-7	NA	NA	TGTGCCAGCAATCCCCAAGGGGATAGCTCCTACGAGCAGTACTTC	CASNPQGDSSYEQYF
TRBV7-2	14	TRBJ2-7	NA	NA	TGTGCCAGCAGCCCCCGGGTGGGTACCAACGAGCAGTACTTC	CASSPRVGTNEQYF
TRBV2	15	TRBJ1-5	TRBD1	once	TGTGCCAGCAGTGAAAGGACAGGGGTAGGTCAGCCCCAGCATTTT	CASSERTGVGQPQHF
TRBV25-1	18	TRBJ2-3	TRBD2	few	TGTGCCAGCAGTGAATGGGCTAGCGGGGGGCGGAGCACAGATACGCAGTATTTT	CASSEWASGGRSTDTQYF
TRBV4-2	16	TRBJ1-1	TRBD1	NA	TGTGCCAGCAGCCAAGGTTGGCAGGGGGTCGGTACTGAAGCTTTCTTT	CASSQGWQGVGTEAFF
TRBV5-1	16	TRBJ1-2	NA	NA	TGCGCCAGCAGCTACCAAGGGGGGGTATCTAACTATGGCTACACCTTC	CASSYQGGVSNYGYTF
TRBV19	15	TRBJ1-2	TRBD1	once	TGTGCCAGTAGTATTGAAGGACAGGGCTCCTATGGCTACACCTTC	CASSIEGQGSYGYTF
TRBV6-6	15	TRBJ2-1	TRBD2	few	TGTGCCAGCAGCTCCACTAGCGGGAGAACGCATGAGCAGTTCTTC	CASSSTSGRTHEQFF
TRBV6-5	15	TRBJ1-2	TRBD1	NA	TGTGCCAGCAGTTACTTGACAGGGGGCGGGAATGGCTACACCTTC	CASSYLTGGGNGYTF
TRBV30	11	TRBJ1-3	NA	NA	TGTGCCTGGAGTCGGGGAAACACCATATATTTT	CAWSRGNTIYF
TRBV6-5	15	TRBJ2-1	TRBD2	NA	TGTGCCAGCAGTAGGACTAGCGGGGGCTACAATGAGCAGTTCTTC	CASSRTSGGYNEQFF
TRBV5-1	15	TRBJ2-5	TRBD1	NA	TGCGCCAGCAGCTCAACCGGGACAGAGGGCGAGACCCAGTACTTC	CASSSTGTEGETQYF
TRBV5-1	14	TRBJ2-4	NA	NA	TGCGCCAGCAGCTTGGTGCAGGGCGCGAACATTCAGTACTTC	CASSLVQGANIQYF
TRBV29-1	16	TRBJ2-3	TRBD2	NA	TGCAGCCTATCGCGTCGGAGCGGGAGAAGCACAGATACGCAGTATTTT	CSLSRRSGRSTDTQYF
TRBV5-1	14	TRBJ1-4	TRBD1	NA	TGCGCCAGCAGCTTTGACAGGGGAGATGAAAAACTGTTTTTT	CASSFDRGDEKLFF
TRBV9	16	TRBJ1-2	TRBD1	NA	TGTGCCAGCAGCGTAGTGGGACAGGGGGCAGCCTATGGCTACACCTTC	CASSVVGQGAAYGYTF
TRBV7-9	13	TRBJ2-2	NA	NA	TGTGCCAGCAGCCCGAGCGGCTCCGGGGAGCTGTTTTTT	CASSPSGSGELFF
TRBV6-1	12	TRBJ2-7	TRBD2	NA	TGTGCCATCAGCTTAGCGGGGACCGAGCAGTACTTC	CAISLAGTEQYF